Following are 19 T cell receptor beta chains from one sample sequenced in a study of vaccination and CD4 T cells after COVID-19. No antigens are known for them. Specified treatment: roughly 11-day PBMC culture with coronavirus spike peptide pools or control peptides (ViraFEST assay). Gathering of the CD4+ T cells, from the unexposed donor, took place before the COVID-19 pandemic (2011-2018). Sequencing of the DNA from cultured CD4+ T cells was carried out with the Oncomine TCR Beta short-read assay. MiXCR, applied by TCRdb to the PCR reads, yields one record per CDR3 protein. The sample lists about 9,600 distinct CDR3 sequences, around two fifths occurring once. The sample comprised CD4+ T cells from blood, cultured in vitro. The receptors shown here come from a human donor in good health.

The chain joins TRBV18 to TRBJ1-2; D is uncertain. The V and J ends lost 3 bases and 2 bases respectively, with 13 bases between them. From germline, CDR1 is KGHSH and CDR2 LQKENI. The CDR3 extends over 15 amino acids. The CDR3: CASSPDLLGNYGYTF. The CDR3 DNA reads TGTGCCAGCTCACCCGACCTGCTGGGGAACTATGGCTACACCTTC.

The J gene is TRBJ2-7, the V gene TRBV5-1, with 8 bases fitting TRBD1. The CDR3 spans 14 residues. Per the germline V gene, CDR1 is SGHRS and CDR2 is YFSETQ. With V trimmed by 2 bases and J by 7 bases, 8 bases remained unmatched. The CDR3 DNA is TGCGCCAGCAGCTTAGCCCAGGGGGCCGGGGAGCAGTACTTC. This sequence encodes CASSLAQGAGEQYF.

This clonotype was picked up a small number of times. The V gene is TRBV7-6, the J gene TRBJ1-1; D possibly corresponds to TRBD1 (6 bases). The CDR3 contains 17 residues. Germline CDR1 reads SGHVS; CDR2 reads FNYEAQ. Trimming stripped 0 bases from V and 4 bases from J, with 18 bases between. The CDR3, as DNA: TGTGCCAGCAGCTTAGCGGTGGTCAGCTCAGGGGCCACTGAAGCTTTCTTT. Protein: CASSLAVVSSGATEAFF.

This clonotype was seen more than once but under ten times. The CDR3: CASSNLGTSGNNEQFF. CDR3 coding DNA: TGTGCCAGCAGCAACCTAGGGACTAGCGGGAACAATGAGCAGTTCTTC. The V gene is TRBV11-3, the J gene TRBJ2-1, with TRBD2 matching 13 bases. Trimming took 5 bases from V and 5 from J; bases not matched to a gene: 6. The CDR3 contains 16 residues. Germline V gene sequence: CDR1 SGHNT, CDR2 YENEEA.

This chain connects TRBV10-3 to TRBJ2-5; possible D gene TRBD1, 7 bases. CDR1 and CDR2 from the germline V gene are ENHRY and SYGVKD. Between the trimmed V and J ends, which lost 6 bases and 3 bases, there was a span of 11 bases. The length of the CDR3 is 13 residues. The CDR3 reads CAISRGTEETQYF. The DNA of the CDR3 is TGTGCCATCAGCCGGGGGACAGAAGAGACCCAGTACTTC.

The rearrangement uses TRBV6-2 or TRBV6-3 and TRBJ2-3, with D possibly being TRBD1 or TRBD2 (5 bases each). This CDR3 is built from 14 residues. V dropped 2 bases and J dropped 6 bases, with 12 bases sitting between them. Germline V gene lookup returns CDR1 MNHEY and CDR2 SVGEGT. CDR3 DNA: TGTGCCAGCAGTTACGGGACCTTTGGGGATACGCAGTATTTT. This translates into CASSYGTFGDTQYF.

The rearrangement links TRBV6-2 or TRBV6-3 to TRBJ2-7, with 9 nucleotides matching TRBD1. The CDR3 totals 12 residues. Unmatched junction bases numbered 7, after V lost 7 bases and J lost 9 bases. Germline V CDR1 and CDR2: MNHEY, SVGEGT. The CDR3 sequence is CASTGQGMGQYF. CDR3 DNA sequence: TGTGCCAGCACCGGACAGGGGATGGGGCAGTACTTC.

In this sample, this clonotype turned up a few times. The chain combines TRBV14 with TRBJ1-6, with D uncertain. CDR3 length: 14 amino acids. Germline loops: CDR1 SGHDN, CDR2 FVKESK. V was clipped by 0 bases and J by 9 bases, with 9 bases between them. The CDR3 loop is CASSQETPSSPLHF. As DNA, the CDR3 is TGTGCCAGCAGCCAAGAGACGCCGAGTTCACCCCTCCACTTT.

A few counts support this clonotype. The chain recombines TRBV7-2 with TRBJ1-1; D gene uncertain. The CDR3 spans 15 residues. Germline CDR1 reads SGHTA; CDR2 reads FQGNSA. Trimming left V 5 bases short and J 2 bases short, with 15 bases between. The CDR3 DNA sequence: TGTGCCAGCAGCCCCAGCGCGGGCTTCAACACTGAAGCTTTCTTT. Residues: CASSPSAGFNTEAFF.

This clonotype came up a few times. This chain links TRBV6-5 with TRBJ2-1, with 8 bases fitting TRBD2. This CDR3 is built from 17 residues. Trimming cost V 2 bases and J 0 bases; bases outside gene matches: 6. Per germline, CDR1 MNHEY and CDR2 SVGAGI. CDR3 region: CASSYGKRGTSYNEQFF. The CDR3 nucleotides are TGTGCCAGCAGTTACGGCAAGCGGGGGACCTCCTACAATGAGCAGTTCTTC.

With respect to this clonotype: The junction shows a germline mismatch at one end, possibly a read error. J is TRBJ1-2 and V is TRBV6-1; D not certain. The CDR3 totals 16 residues. Germline V lookup: CDR1 MNHNS, CDR2 SASEGT. The CDR3 reads CASRQSASGAKYGYTF. DNA for the CDR3: TGTGCCAGCAGACAATCAGCATCGGGCGCTAAGTATGGCTACACCTTC.

The chain is built from TRBV11-2 and TRBJ1-1, with D perhaps TRBD1 (5 bases). V was shortened by 2 bases and J by 2 bases, with 9 bases between the two germline ends. Germline lookup yields CDR1 SGHAT and CDR2 FQNNGV. The CDR3 has 14 residues. CDR3 in DNA: TGTGCCAGCAGCTTACTTAGGGGAAACACTGAAGCTTTCTTT. This codes for CASSLLRGNTEAFF.

The gene calls are TRBV12-3 or TRBV12-4 and TRBJ1-2; weak D call: TRBD1 (6 bases). The CDR3 sequence is 13 residues long. Trimming left V 3 bases short and J 3 bases short, with 8 bases between. CDR3 nucleotides: TGTGCCAGCAGTTTGGGGGGCTACTATGGCTACACCTTC. Its protein product is CASSLGGYYGYTF.

The chain uses TRBV4-3 and TRBJ2-7; TRBD1 aligns across 8 bases. This CDR3 has 15 amino acids. V trimming: 1 base; J trimming: 5 bases; junction bases outside the gene matches: 7. Germline CDR1 and CDR2: LGHNA and YSLEER. In nucleotides, the CDR3 is TGCGCCAGCAGCCAAGGGACAGGGTACGGGGACGAGCAGTACTTC. Its translation: CASSQGTGYGDEQYF.

Here the CDR3 reads CANTFGGRAVSEAFF. CDR3 DNA sequence: TGTGCCAACACCTTTGGGGGCAGGGCGGTCTCTGAAGCTTTCTTT. The V gene is TRBV7-2, the J gene TRBJ1-1, with a weak D call TRBD1 (6 bases). This CDR3 spans 15 amino acids. CDR1 and CDR2 (germline): SGHTA, FQGNSA. The V and J ends lost 10 bases and 6 bases respectively, with 24 bases between them.

This clonotype has just a few counts. The rearrangement uses TRBV27 and TRBJ2-5; 9 nucleotides match TRBD1. The germline CDR1 and CDR2 sequences are MNHEY and SMNVEV (reference sequence). This CDR3 is built from 13 residues. The V segment lost 7 bases and the J segment 5 bases; nucleotides outside the gene matches: 5. CDR3 coding DNA: TGTGCCAGCAAAACAGGGGGCGCGGAGACCCAGTACTTC. It encodes CASKTGGAETQYF.

The chain joins TRBV14 to TRBJ1-1; D gene unclear. Trimming shortened V by 4 bases and J by 7 bases, and 16 bases separated the two germline ends. CDR1 and CDR2 from the germline V gene are SGHDN and FVKESK. The CDR3 has 14 residues. The CDR3 region is CASSLQPSSDEAFF. As DNA, the CDR3 is TGTGCCAGCAGCCTACAGCCATCCTCGGATGAAGCTTTCTTT. Looking up the rest from reference TRBV14 and TRBJ1-1 gives the full variable domain: EAGVTQFPSHSVIEKGQTVTLRCDPISGHDNLYWYRRVMGKEIKFLLHFVKESKQDESGMPNNRFLAERTGGTYSTLKVQPAELEDSGVYFCASSLQPSSDEAFFGQGTRLTVV.

The J gene is TRBJ2-6, the V gene TRBV11-3; 8 positions match TRBD1. V was pared by 1 base and J by 0 bases, with 5 bases of the junction left unmatched. The CDR3 consists of 18 residues. The germline gives CDR1 SGHNT, CDR2 YENEEA. The CDR3 sequence is CASSLGQGKPSGANVLTF. For the CDR3, the DNA is TGTGCCAGCAGCTTAGGACAGGGGAAACCCTCTGGGGCCAACGTCCTGACTTTC.

This clonotype appeared a few times. In DNA form, the CDR3 reads TGTGCCAGCAGCACTACAGGGGGCGCTTTCGGGGAGCTGTTTTTT. It is translated as CASSTTGGAFGELFF. The V gene is TRBV11-2, the J gene TRBJ2-2, with 9 bases lining up with TRBD1. The CDR3 covers 15 residues. Losses at the gene ends were 5 bases for V and 7 bases for J; bases not matched to a gene: 8. The germline V gene encodes CDR1 SGHAT and CDR2 FQNNGV.